This TCR beta chain was sequenced for a study of cytomegalovirus exposure and HLA in healthy donors. Findings of the study overall: Reports state that TCR beta sequences accurately predicted most subjects' HLA-A and HLA-B alleles. Later analysis found that TCR beta chains associated with HLA were more clonally expanded than other, equally common chains.

The CDR3 has 15 amino acids. V lost 3 bases and J 0 bases, leaving 10 bases between the germline ends. Per the germline V gene, CDR1 is MNHEY and CDR2 is SMNVEV (reference sequence). With 60 Vbeta and 13 Jbeta primers, the PCR was carried out. Clones were read by immunoSEQ multiplex PCR, and TCRdb kept only the in-frame ones, dropping some. The data contain fewer than 100,000 clones, approximately 78% of them singletons. The sample holds a few counts of this clone. The antigen is unknown. This clonotype originated in a male donor in good health and CMV-seropositive. The chain employs TRBV27 and TRBJ2-3, with D tentatively TRBD2 (5 bases). What was sequenced was PBMCs. The CDR3 coding sequence is TGTGCCAGCAGTTTCTTTGCGGGTAGCACAGATACGCAGTATTTT. This codes for CASSFFAGSTDTQYF.